The sequence of this T cell receptor beta chain was determined in a study of shared clonotypes between healthy human individuals. Details on this clone: The antigen is unknown.

V was trimmed by 7 bases and J by 3 bases, leaving 12 bases between them. The CDR3 sequence is 13 residues long. The germline V gene encodes CDR1 MNHNY and CDR2 SVGAGI (reference sequence). Each PCR replicate from the sorted subsets contained 150 to 250 ng DNA, which is about 31,000 T cell genomes. Clones were sequenced by immunoSEQ multiplex PCR, and TCRdb holds only the in-frame ones, with some missing. The sample has 2 million to 2.5 million clones, less than 95% seen once. Study-level points and caveats: Lower generation probabilities were found for non-shared clonotypes than for those shared by all four donors.

The rearrangement links TRBV6-6 to TRBJ1-1; D perhaps matches TRBD1 (5 bases). The TCR was taken from a man aged 18 to 30 in good health. Some clones in this sample may be carry-over from other donors' samples. The specimen sequenced was naive CD4+ T cells from PBMCs. Subset here: CD45RA+ positively selected. CDR3 sequence reads: CASTWDGDTEAFF. DNA of the CDR3: TGTGCCAGCACCTGGGACGGCGACACTGAAGCTTTCTTT.